Here is one T cell receptor beta chain with its context. The antigen remains undetermined. The ends were cut back, 6 bases at V and 3 bases at J, with 14 bases in the middle. The CDR3 covers 14 residues. Germline V lookup: CDR1 SGHTA, CDR2 FQGNSA. The sample originates from a study of tumor-infiltrating lymphocytes in localized non-small cell lung cancer. About the study: Patients included smokers and never-smokers with various histologies, some sampled after neoadjuvant chemotherapy. Each patient gave resected tumor and non-adjacent uninvolved lung tissue. Points from the study as a whole: Available tissue quantity limited TCR sequencing to a patient subset. Tumor T-cell fraction was not associated with recurrence-free survival.

Profiled with immunoSEQ multiplex PCR; TCRdb holds only in-frame clones, not every one. The sample shows roughly 7,100 clones, roughly 80% of them seen only once. This clonotype was obtained from a human donor with non-small cell lung cancer. Sequenced material: lung tumor tissue. The V call is TRBV7-2, the J call TRBJ1-2; possible D gene TRBD1, 5 bases. The CDR3 sequence is CASSRPGDDYGYTF. Here the CDR3 DNA reads TGTGCCAGCAGTCGACCGGGGGACGACTATGGCTACACCTTC.